The rows below give T cell receptor beta chains drawn from one sample of a study of cytomegalovirus exposure and HLA in healthy donors. Assay: immunoSEQ multiplex PCR; the TCRdb copy retains only in-frame clones and omits some. The sample gives 150,000 to 200,000 clones, about 80% of which show up once; 2% to 2.5% is in the top ten. The sequencing sample was made of PBMCs. These receptor sequences come from a man aged 55-75 years in good health and CMV-seronegative. Both conserved end residues are part of each CDR3. Each record gives: V gene, J gene, CDR3 length, D gene, clone size, CDR3 DNA, CDR3 protein. The D gene is left open where the match is weak. Some rows mark clone size as missing; the rest say once, few, many or name a class of expanded clone.

>TRBV19|TRBJ1-5|14|TRBD1|NA
TGTGCCAGTAGTGGACAGGGAAAGGTACAGCCCCAGAATTTT
CASSGQGKVQPQNF
>TRBV5-4|TRBJ2-1|14|TRBD2|few
TGTGCCAGCAGCTTGGGACTAGCTCCAGATGAGCAGTTCTTC
CASSLGLAPDEQFF
>TRBV28|TRBJ1-2|16|NA|NA
TGTGCCAGCAGCAGCTTGGGAGGGGCCTCCATTTATGGCTACACCTTC
CASSSLGGASIYGYTF
>TRBV5-4|TRBJ1-2|14|NA|NA
TGTGCCAGCACCTCCCGGCAGGGTGCCTATGGCTACACCTTC
CASTSRQGAYGYTF
>TRBV13|TRBJ2-3|19|TRBD2|NA
TGTGCCAGCAGCTTAGGTCTGACTAGCGGGGGGGCCTTTACAGATACGCAGTATTTT
CASSLGLTSGGAFTDTQYF
>TRBV29-1|TRBJ1-4|16|TRBD1|once
TGCAGCGTTGAAGACGCAACGGGACAGCAGAGCGGGGGACTGTTTTTT
CSVEDATGQQSGGLFF
>TRBV18|TRBJ2-5|16|TRBD1|NA
TGTGCCAGCTCACCGTTTGGACAGGGAACACAAGAGACCCAGTACTTC
CASSPFGQGTQETQYF
>TRBV7-9|TRBJ2-3|19|TRBD2|NA
TGTGCCAGCAGCTTAGATGGGACTAGCGGGCTGGGTGGCACAGATACGCAGTATTTT
CASSLDGTSGLGGTDTQYF
>TRBV6-5|TRBJ1-5|15|NA|NA
TGTGCCAGCAGACCCGACAGGTCTGGCAATCAGCCCCAGCATTTT
CASRPDRSGNQPQHF
>TRBV7-8|TRBJ1-2|16|NA|few
TGTGCCAGCAGCACCCCGGGCCAGGGGATAGGCTATGGCTACACCTTC
CASSTPGQGIGYGYTF
>TRBV6-5|TRBJ1-5|16|TRBD1|few
TGTGCCAGCAGTTCTCGGACAGGGTTCGACAATCAGCCCCAGAATTTT
CASSSRTGFDNQPQNF
>TRBV5-4|TRBJ2-1|15|TRBD2|NA
TGTGCCAGCAGCTCACTAGCGGGAGGGCCTAATGAGCAGTTCTTC
CASSSLAGGPNEQFF
>TRBV7-9|TRBJ2-1|17|TRBD2|few
TGTGCCAGCAGCGGTCGGACTAGCGGGGACCCCTACAATGAGCAGTTCTTC
CASSGRTSGDPYNEQFF
>TRBV7-9|TRBJ1-1|12|NA|NA
TGTGCCAGCAGTCTCGACAGGACTGAAGCTTTCTTT
CASSLDRTEAFF
>TRBV14|TRBJ1-2|14|NA|NA
TGTGCCAGCAGCCAAGATCGGGGGACCCAAGGCTACACCTTC
CASSQDRGTQGYTF
>TRBV19|TRBJ2-1|16|TRBD2|NA
TGTGCCAGTAGTATAGATACTAGCGGGGTCTACAATGAGCAGTTCTTC
CASSIDTSGVYNEQFF
>TRBV5-1|TRBJ2-1|14|NA|NA
TGCGCCAGCAGCATTGGGGGGTCCGGGAATGAGCAGTTCTTC
CASSIGGSGNEQFF
>TRBV6-1|TRBJ2-3|17|TRBD2|NA
TGTGCCAGCAGTGGTACCAGGACTAGCGGGGCCGCAGATACGCAGTATTTT
CASSGTRTSGAADTQYF
>TRBV5-1|TRBJ2-5|15|TRBD1|NA
TGCGCCAGCAGCGTAGGGACAGGGAGGAGGGAGACCCAGTACTTC
CASSVGTGRRETQYF
>TRBV5-4|TRBJ2-6|17|NA|few
TGTGCCAGCAGCCAGCCAGGGATAGTGGGTGGGGCCAACGTCCTGACTTTC
CASSQPGIVGGANVLTF
>TRBV7-7|TRBJ2-5|17|TRBD2|NA
TGTGCTAGCGGCCTCGGGGGTAGCGGGGGGGCCTCGGAGACCCAGTACTTC
CASGLGGSGGASETQYF
>TRBV28|TRBJ1-2|14|TRBD1|NA
TGTGCCAGCAGTCTCCTCGACAGGGGGCACGGCTACACCTTC
CASSLLDRGHGYTF